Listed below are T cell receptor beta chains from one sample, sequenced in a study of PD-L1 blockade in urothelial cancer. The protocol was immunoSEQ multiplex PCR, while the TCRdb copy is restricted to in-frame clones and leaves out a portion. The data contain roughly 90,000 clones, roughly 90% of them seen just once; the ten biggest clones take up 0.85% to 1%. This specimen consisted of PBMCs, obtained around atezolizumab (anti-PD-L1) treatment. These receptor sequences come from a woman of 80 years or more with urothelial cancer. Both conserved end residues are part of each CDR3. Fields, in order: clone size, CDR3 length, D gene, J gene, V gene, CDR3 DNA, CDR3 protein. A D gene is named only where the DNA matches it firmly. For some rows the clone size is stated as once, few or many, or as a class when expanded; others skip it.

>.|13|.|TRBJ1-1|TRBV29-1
TGCAGCGTTGAACAGGCTATGAACACTGAAGCTTTCTTT
CSVEQAMNTEAFF
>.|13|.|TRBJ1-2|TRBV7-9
TGTGCCAGCAGCTTTGACGGGGGATATGGCTACACCTTC
CASSFDGGYGYTF
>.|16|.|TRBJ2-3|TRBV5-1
TGCGCCAGCGCAACCGGAGGGAAAGGGATCACAGATACGCAGTATTTT
CASATGGKGITDTQYF
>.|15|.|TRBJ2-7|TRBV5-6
TGTGCCAGCAGCCGTAGCTTCAGAGGAGACTACGAGCAGTACTTC
CASSRSFRGDYEQYF
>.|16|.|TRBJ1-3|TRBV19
TGTGCCAGTACTCGGTTTCCTTCCGGCTCTGGAAACACCATATATTTT
CASTRFPSGSGNTIYF
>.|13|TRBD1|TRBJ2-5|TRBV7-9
TGTGCCAGCAGACGTGGGACAGAAGAGACCCAGTACTTC
CASRRGTEETQYF
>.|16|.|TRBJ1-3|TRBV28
TGTGCCAGCAGTTTGAGGCAGCCCCTCTCTGGAAACACCATATATTTT
CASSLRQPLSGNTIYF
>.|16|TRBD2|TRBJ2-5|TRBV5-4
TGTGCCAGCAGCTTGTGGCGGGAGGGCCTCCTGGAGACCCAGTACTTC
CASSLWREGLLETQYF
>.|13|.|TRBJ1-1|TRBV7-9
TGTGCCAGCAGCTTAAGTGGGAGCACTGAAGCTTTCTTT
CASSLSGSTEAFF
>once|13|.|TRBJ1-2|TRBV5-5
TGTGCCAGCAGCTTGGACCCGGGGGGAGGCTACACCTTC
CASSLDPGGGYTF
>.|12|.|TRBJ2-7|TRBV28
TGTGCCAGCAGCCAGGGGATGGGGGAGCAGTACTTC
CASSQGMGEQYF
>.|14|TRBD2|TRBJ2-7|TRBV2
TGTGCCAGCAGCCACAGCGGGAGTGGGTACGAGCAGTACTTC
CASSHSGSGYEQYF
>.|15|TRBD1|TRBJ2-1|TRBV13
TGTGCCAGCAGCCCGGGCCGGACAGGGGGCGATGAGCAGTTCTTC
CASSPGRTGGDEQFF
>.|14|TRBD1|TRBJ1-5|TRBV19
TGTGCCAGTACCCCACAGGGGGCAGGTCAGCCCCAGCATTTT
CASTPQGAGQPQHF
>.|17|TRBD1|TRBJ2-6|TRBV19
TGTGCCAGTAAAGGTCGGGGACAGGGATCTGGGGCCAACGTCCTGACTTTC
CASKGRGQGSGANVLTF
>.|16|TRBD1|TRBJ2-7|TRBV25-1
TGTGCCAGCAGTGATCCCCAGACAGGGGGAAACTACGAGCAGTACTTC
CASSDPQTGGNYEQYF
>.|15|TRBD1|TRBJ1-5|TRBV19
TGTGCCAGTAGCCGGGACAGGGGCGGGAATCAGCCCCAGCATTTT
CASSRDRGGNQPQHF
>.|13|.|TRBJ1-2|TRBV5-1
TGCGCCAGCAGCTTAAAGGAGAACTATGGCTACACCTTC
CASSLKENYGYTF
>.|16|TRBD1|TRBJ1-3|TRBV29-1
TGCAGCGTTGACCCGGGACAGGGGGCTTCTGGAAACACCATATATTTT
CSVDPGQGASGNTIYF
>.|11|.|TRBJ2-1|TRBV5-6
TGTGCCAGCAGCGCGTATAATGAGCAGTTCTTC
CASSAYNEQFF
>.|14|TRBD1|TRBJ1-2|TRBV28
TGTGCCAGCAGTCCGTGGGACAGCACCTATGGCTACACCTTC
CASSPWDSTYGYTF
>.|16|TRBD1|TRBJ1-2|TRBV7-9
TGTGCCAGCAGCAGCCCGGGACAGGGAGCTAACTATGGCTACACCTTC
CASSSPGQGANYGYTF
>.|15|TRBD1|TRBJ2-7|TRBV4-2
TGTGCCAGCAGCCAAGGGCCCCCTCAGGGGGACGAGCAGTACTTC
CASSQGPPQGDEQYF
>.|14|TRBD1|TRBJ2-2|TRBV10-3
TGTGCCATCACTGACAGGGCAAACACCGGGGAGCTGTTTTTT
CAITDRANTGELFF
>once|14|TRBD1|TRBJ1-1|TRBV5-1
TGCGCCAGCAGCGAGGGGACAGGGAACCATGAAGCTTTCTTT
CASSEGTGNHEAFF
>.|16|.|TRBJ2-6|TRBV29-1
TGCAGCGCCAGGGGCAGCGAGAGCTCTGGGGCCAACGTCCTGACTTTC
CSARGSESSGANVLTF
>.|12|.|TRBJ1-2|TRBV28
TGTGCCAGCAGTCAGTCTCACTATGGCTACACCTTC
CASSQSHYGYTF
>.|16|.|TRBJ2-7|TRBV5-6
TGTGCCAGCAGCTTGGGGGGCATCCAACTTTCCTACGAGCAGTACTTC
CASSLGGIQLSYEQYF
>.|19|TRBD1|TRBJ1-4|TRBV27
TGTGCCAGCAGTCCTACCTATGCCGCAGGGGGCAGTGATTATGAAAAACTGTTTTTT
CASSPTYAAGGSDYEKLFF
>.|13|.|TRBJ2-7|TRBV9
TGTGCCTCTGGGGCAGGGACTTCCTACGAGCAGTACTTC
CASGAGTSYEQYF
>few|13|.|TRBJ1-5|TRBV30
TGTGCCTGGTCTCCCCAAGCTAATCAGCCCCAGCATTTT
CAWSPQANQPQHF
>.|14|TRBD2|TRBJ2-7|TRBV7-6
TGTGCGAGTAAGACTAGCGGGAGCTCCTACGAGCAGTACTTC
CASKTSGSSYEQYF
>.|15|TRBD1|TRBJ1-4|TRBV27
TGTGCCAGCAGTTTAAGACAGGGTTTTGGTGAAAAACTGTTTTTT
CASSLRQGFGEKLFF
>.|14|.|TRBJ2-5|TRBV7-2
TGTGCCAGCAGCTTAGTGGGAGGTTGGGAGACCCAGTACTTC
CASSLVGGWETQYF
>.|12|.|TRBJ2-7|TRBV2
TGTGCCAGCACAGGGCCTGACTACGAGCAGTACTTC
CASTGPDYEQYF
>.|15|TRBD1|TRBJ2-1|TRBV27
TGTGCCAGCAGTTTCGACAGGGGGGCCTACAATGAGCAGTTCTTC
CASSFDRGAYNEQFF
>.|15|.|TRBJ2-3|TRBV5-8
TGTGCCAGCAGCTTGGCCCCCTTCAGGACAGATACGCAGTATTTT
CASSLAPFRTDTQYF